This passage covers 4 T cell receptor beta chains from one sample sequenced in a study of control samples from healthy donors and cancer patients (dated by TCRdb to the early 2020s). Library prep was done by the immunoSEQ multiplex PCR assay. TCRdb took this table from immuneACCESS and kept in-frame rearrangements with V and J called. Such tables lack part of the clones; where checked against another copy, unresolved V genes explain under half of the gap, and the rest is unexplained. The sample table shows roughly 150,000 clones, and roughly 93% are seen once. The ten largest clonotypes hold around 5.4% of the sample. The sample taken for sequencing was blood. These receptors were taken from a man aged 18 to 29 in good health.

This clone was observed once. The chain employs TRBV7-9 and TRBJ2-7; possibly TRBD2 for D (7 bases). Trimming cost V 5 bases and J 3 bases, with 20 bases left between them. The CDR3 runs to 16 residues. CDR1 is SEHNR, CDR2 FQNEAQ, per germline (reference sequence). The CDR3 here is CASSPPRGAANYEQYF. The CDR3 nucleotides read TGTGCCAGCAGCCCTCCCCGGGGGGCCGCCAACTACGAGCAGTACTTC.

This clone was counted a single time. The CDR3 DNA is TGTGCCAGCAGTGCGGGGGCCCCAACCTCCTACGAGCAGTACTTC. It specifies CASSAGAPTSYEQYF. This sequence joins TRBV2 and TRBJ2-7; D might be TRBD1 or TRBD2, each matching 6 bases. The germline V and J ends were trimmed by 4 bases and 0 bases, with 13 bases remaining between them. This CDR3 spans 15 amino acids. CDR1 is SNHLY, CDR2 FYNNEI, per germline.

V and J are TRBV5-6 and TRBJ2-1; possibly TRBD1 for D (6 bases). The CDR3 totals 12 residues. With 6 bases removed from V and 7 bases from J, the gap between germline ends came to 11 bases. The germline V gene has CDR1 SGHDT and CDR2 YYEEEE. The CDR3 is CASNTGLNEQFF. As DNA, the CDR3 is TGTGCCAGCAACACAGGGTTAAATGAGCAGTTCTTC.

The chain has TRBV6-1 and TRBJ2-3, with D perhaps TRBD1 or TRBD2 (6 bases each). The CDR3 extends over 16 amino acids. V gave up 2 bases and J gave up 0 bases, with 12 bases separating them. Germline V CDR1 and CDR2: MNHNS, SASEGT. The CDR3 sequence: CASSELGGTSTDTQYF. CDR3 DNA sequence: TGTGCCAGCAGTGAATTGGGGGGCACTAGCACAGATACGCAGTATTTT.